The 24 T cell receptor beta chains below all came from one sample that was sequenced in a study of CD8 T cells in ankylosing spondylitis. TCRdb re-analysed the 5' RACE reads in MiXCR, keeping a single row per CDR3 protein. The table shows roughly 69,000 distinct CDR3 sequences, with approximately 5.3% occurring only once. The sample taken for sequencing was blood, either unsorted or a sorted T cell fraction (not recorded which). Receptors were obtained from a male donor with ankylosing spondylitis or in good health (not recorded which).

This clonotype came up many times. The chain has TRBV12-3 or TRBV12-4 and TRBJ1-5, with TRBD1 matching 7 bases. Trimming removed 1 base from V and 0 bases from J; junction bases left unmatched: 6. The CDR3 covers 17 residues. The CDR3 DNA reads as TGTGCCAGCAGTTTAGGGGGACAGCCATATAGCAATCAGCCCCAGCATTTT. This gives the protein CASSLGGQPYSNQPQHF.

The chain couples TRBV7-4 to TRBJ2-7; TRBD1 might be the D (5 bases). This CDR3 contains 14 residues. Trimming stripped 3 bases from V and 3 bases from J, with 12 bases between. In germline, CDR1 is SGHVT, CDR2 SQSDAQ. The CDR3, as DNA: TGTGCCAGCAGCTTTAGTAGGGGCTTCTACGAGCAGTACTTC. Residues: CASSFSRGFYEQYF.

This clonotype was seen only a few times. The chain uses TRBV7-9 and TRBJ2-5, with no clear D. The CDR3 has 14 amino acids. Germline loops: CDR1 SEHNR, CDR2 FQNEAQ (reference sequence). The V end lost 2 bases, the J end lost 1 base, and 8 bases lay between the germline ends. CDR3 loop: CASSLRTLQETQYF. Written as DNA, the CDR3 is TGTGCCAGCAGCTTACGGACCCTCCAAGAGACCCAGTACTTC.

This clonotype was observed many times. The chain joins TRBV10-3 to TRBJ2-1; 7 bases are a match to TRBD2. J was trimmed by 2 bases and V by 3 bases; bases with no gene match: 7. This CDR3 region has 16 residues. The germline gives CDR1 ENHRY, CDR2 SYGVKD. The CDR3: CAISEVRGGTYNEQFF. DNA of the CDR3: TGTGCCATCAGTGAAGTGCGGGGAGGGACCTACAATGAGCAGTTCTTC.

This clonotype was detected ten times or more. The chain couples TRBV20-1 to TRBJ1-5; D possibly corresponds to TRBD1 (5 bases). Germline CDR1 and CDR2: DFQATT and SNEGSKA (reference sequence). V was clipped by 2 bases and J by 3 bases, with 20 bases between them. This CDR3 has 17 amino acids. CDR3 nucleotides: TGCAGTGCTAGACGTTACCCTGACGACAGACCCAATCAGCCCCAGCATTTT. The encoded protein is CSARRYPDDRPNQPQHF.

This clonotype was picked up many times. The chain uses TRBV2 and TRBJ1-5; no definite D call. This CDR3 is 13 amino acids long. V lost 8 bases to trimming and J lost 4 bases, with 12 bases between them. Germline V gene data show CDR1 as SNHLY and CDR2 as FYNNEI. CDR3 loop: CASCFGENQPQHF. The CDR3 coding sequence is TGTGCCAGCTGCTTCGGGGAAAATCAGCCCCAGCATTTT.

Ten or more counts support this clonotype. The chain is built from TRBV12-3 or TRBV12-4 and TRBJ1-1; the match to TRBD1 covers 7 bases. The CDR3 sequence is 13 residues long. Unmatched junction bases numbered 5, after V lost 6 bases and J lost 4 bases. CDR3 bases: TGTGCCAGCAGAACAGGGGCCCTCACTGAAGCTTTCTTT. Translated, it gives CASRTGALTEAFF.

This clonotype was counted many times. V is TRBV28 and J is TRBJ2-7; tentative D call: TRBD1 (6 bases). V lost 6 bases to trimming and J lost 5 bases, with 11 bases between them. The CDR3 loop spans 12 amino acids. From germline, CDR1 is MDHEN and CDR2 SYDVKM. This CDR3 reads CASRVRQDEQYF. The CDR3 DNA sequence: TGTGCCAGCAGGGTGAGACAGGACGAGCAGTACTTC.

This clonotype was detected many times. The rearrangement joins TRBV7-2 to TRBJ2-7; TRBD1 agrees at 9 bases. The germline CDR1 and CDR2 sequences are SGHTA and FQGNSA. The CDR3 is 14 amino acids. The junction had 9 bases not matched to a gene; V was cut back by 6 bases and J by 6 bases. CDR3 sequence reads: CASSGDRVASEQYF. The CDR3 nucleotides read TGTGCCAGCAGTGGGGACAGGGTAGCGTCCGAGCAGTACTTC. The complete variable domain, with remaining parts taken from reference TRBV7-2 and TRBJ2-7, reads GAGVSQSPSNKVTEKGKDVELRCDPISGHTALYWYRQSLGQGLEFLIYFQGNSAPDKSGLPSDRFSAERTGGSVSTLTIQRTQQEDSAVYLCASSGDRVASEQYFGPGTRLTVT.

This clonotype was detected ten times or more. The CDR3 region is CASSRTGVDTDTQYF. The CDR3 DNA reads as TGTGCCAGTAGTAGGACAGGGGTCGACACAGATACGCAGTATTTT. V is TRBV19 and J is TRBJ2-3; 9 bases are a match to TRBD1. The germline V gene encodes CDR1 LNHDA and CDR2 SQIVND (reference sequence). This CDR3 is built from 15 residues. J lost 2 bases, V lost 4 bases, and 4 bases had no gene match. Full variable domain (remainder filled in from reference TRBV19 and TRBJ2-3): DGGITQSPKYLFRKEGQNVTLSCEQNLNHDAMYWYRQDPGQGLRLIYYSQIVNDFQKGDIAEGYSVSREKKESFPLTVTSAQKNPTAFYLCASSRTGVDTDTQYFGPGTRLTVL.

This clonotype occurred many times. The genes are TRBV15 and TRBJ2-6, with D uncertain. Germline CDR1 is LNHNV and CDR2 is YYDKDF (reference sequence). Trimming pared 0 bases from V and 0 bases from J, leaving 12 bases between. This CDR3 is 18 amino acids long. CDR3 sequence reads: CATSREVGRFSGANVLTF. The CDR3 DNA reads TGTGCCACCAGCAGAGAAGTGGGCCGCTTCTCTGGGGCCAACGTCCTGACTTTC.

This clonotype was found many times. The J gene is TRBJ2-5, the V gene TRBV28, with 14 bases that match TRBD2. CDR1 and CDR2 (germline): MDHEN, SYDVKM. Trimming at V came to 5 bases and at J to 3 bases, leaving 14 bases not matched to a gene. The CDR3 extends over 19 amino acids. The CDR3 spells CASSGAGTSGGRVKETQYF. In DNA form, the CDR3 reads TGTGCCAGCAGTGGGGCCGGGACTAGCGGGGGTAGGGTGAAAGAGACCCAGTACTTC.

This chain uses TRBV24-1 with TRBJ2-1, with 7 bases lining up with TRBD1. CDR3 length: 17 amino acids. Germline V gives CDR1 KGHDR, CDR2 SFDVKD. Germline trimming cut 4 bases from V and 1 base from J; bases unmatched to any gene: 9. The CDR3 here is CATSDPRQGPSYNEQFF. CDR3 nucleotides: TGTGCCACCAGTGACCCGAGACAGGGACCATCCTACAATGAGCAGTTCTTC.

This clonotype has at least ten counts. The V and J genes are TRBV29-1 and TRBJ1-2, with 10 bases aligning to TRBD1. This CDR3 comprises 13 residues. The V gene's germline CDR1 is SQVTM and CDR2 ANQGSEA. After removal of 7 bases from V and 2 bases from J, the junction contained 4 bases not matched to a gene. CDR3 coding DNA: TGCAGCGCCCCGACAGGGGGCAACTATGGCTACACCTTC. This gives the protein CSAPTGGNYGYTF.

This clonotype was recorded many times. The rearrangement links TRBV10-3 to TRBJ2-1, with D tentatively TRBD2 (5 bases). The CDR3 is 17 amino acids. Between the trimmed V and J ends, which lost 2 bases and 4 bases, there was a span of 18 bases. Germline V lookup: CDR1 ENHRY, CDR2 SYGVKD. The CDR3 DNA is TGTGCCATCAGTGAGCCCAAGTCCGGGGATCCTTACAATGAGCAGTTCTTC. This sequence encodes CAISEPKSGDPYNEQFF.

This clonotype is medium-sized within its sample. J is TRBJ2-7 and V is TRBV11-2; no definite D call. There are 12 residues in the CDR3. Trimming took off 0 bases at V and 5 bases at J, with 5 bases between the two ends. Germline CDR1 and CDR2: SGHAT and FQNNGV. CDR3 bases: TGTGCCAGCAGCTTAGACCCCCACGAGCAGTACTTC. Amino acid sequence: CASSLDPHEQYF.

This clonotype has ten or more counts. V and J are TRBV23-1 and TRBJ2-7, with 10 bases fitting TRBD1. TRBV23-1 is an ORF for which the function is uncertain. V was pared by 3 bases and J by 3 bases, with 8 bases of the junction left unmatched. This CDR3 is 16 amino acids long. CDR3 loop: CASSQTGTGDVYEQYF. For the CDR3, the DNA is TGCGCCAGCAGTCAGACCGGGACAGGGGACGTCTACGAGCAGTACTTC.

There are many counts of this clonotype. The chain employs TRBV2 and TRBJ2-5; possibly TRBD1 for D (6 bases). This CDR3 is built from 14 residues. V was shortened by 6 bases and J by 1 base, with 12 bases between the two germline ends. From germline, CDR1 is SNHLY and CDR2 FYNNEI. CDR3 loop: CASRERDIQETQYF. The CDR3 DNA reads TGTGCCAGCAGGGAACGGGACATCCAAGAGACCCAGTACTTC.

This clonotype appeared many times. The chain carries TRBV27 and TRBJ2-3; 15 nucleotides match TRBD2. J lost 9 bases, V lost 6 bases, and 4 bases had no gene match. CDR3 length equals 14 residues. Per germline, CDR1 MNHEY and CDR2 SMNVEV (reference sequence). Here the CDR3 reads CASRGLAGGKTQYF. In DNA, the CDR3 is TGTGCCAGCAGGGGACTAGCGGGGGGTAAAACGCAGTATTTT.

This clonotype has a count of ten or more. The chain employs TRBV6-4 and TRBJ2-5; TRBD1 aligns across 7 bases. The trim removed 8 bases at V and 1 base at J, leaving 10 bases unmatched. Germline V lookup: CDR1 MRHNA, CDR2 SNTAGT. The CDR3 length is 15 residues. DNA of the CDR3: TGTGCCAGCTTATCCGGGACAGAAAGCCAAGAGACCCAGTACTTC. Translation gives CASLSGTESQETQYF.

This clonotype was found many times. The chain combines TRBV27 with TRBJ2-2, with TRBD1 matching over 8 bases. Looked up from germline, CDR1 is MNHEY and CDR2 is SMNVEV (reference sequence). CDR3 length equals 13 residues. The V and J ends lost 4 bases and 5 bases, in that order; junction bases with no gene match: 0. The CDR3 nucleotides are TGTGCCAGCAGTTACAGGGGGACCGGGGAGCTGTTTTTT. It encodes CASSYRGTGELFF.

This clonotype was seen at least ten times. V gene TRBV7-6 combines with J gene TRBJ2-1; 7 nucleotides line up with TRBD1. The CDR3 totals 15 residues. Germline V CDR1 and CDR2: SGHVS, FNYEAQ. The V gene end was trimmed by 0 bases and the J gene end by 8 bases; junction bases not matched to a gene: 7. CDR3 sequence reads: CASSLAGQPGDEQFF. The CDR3 bases are TGTGCCAGCAGCTTAGCGGGACAGCCAGGCGATGAGCAGTTCTTC.

This clonotype was picked up many times. The J gene is TRBJ2-2, the V gene TRBV5-5; D is ambiguous. Deletions cut 4 bases from V and 1 base from J, with 8 bases between. The CDR3 runs 14 residues. CDR1 is SGHKS, CDR2 YYEKEE, per germline (reference sequence). This CDR3 reads CASSRLLNTGELFF. CDR3 in DNA: TGTGCCAGCAGCCGCCTACTGAACACCGGGGAGCTGTTTTTT. The whole variable domain, remainder taken from reference TRBV5-5 and TRBJ2-2, is DAGVTQSPTHLIKTRGQQVTLRCSPISGHKSVSWYQQVLGQGPQFIFQYYEKEERGRGNFPDRFSARQFPNYSSELNVNALLLGDSALYLCASSRLLNTGELFFGEGSRLTVL.

This clonotype was seen many times. The chain links TRBV24-1 to TRBJ2-2; possibly TRBD1 for D (6 bases). Trimming pared 3 bases from V and 6 bases from J, leaving 16 bases between. There are 16 residues in the CDR3. Looked up from germline, CDR1 is KGHDR and CDR2 is SFDVKD. CDR3 sequence (DNA): TGTGCCACCAGTGATATAGGGGACATTAGGTCCGGGGAGCTGTTTTTT. Its translation is CATSDIGDIRSGELFF.